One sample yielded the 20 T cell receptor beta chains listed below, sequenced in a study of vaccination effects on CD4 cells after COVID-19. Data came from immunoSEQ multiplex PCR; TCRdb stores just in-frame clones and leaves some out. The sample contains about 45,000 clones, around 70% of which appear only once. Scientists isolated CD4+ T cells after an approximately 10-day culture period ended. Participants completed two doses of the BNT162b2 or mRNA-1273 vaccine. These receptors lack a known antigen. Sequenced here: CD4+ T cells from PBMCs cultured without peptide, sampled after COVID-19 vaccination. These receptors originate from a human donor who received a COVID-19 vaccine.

The CDR3 protein is CASSFSGIDYGYTF. Written as DNA, the CDR3 is TGTGCCAGCAGCTTCAGCGGGATCGACTATGGCTACACCTTC. The chain has TRBV7-2 and TRBJ1-2; no clear D gene. The CDR3 totals 14 residues. Germline CDR1 and CDR2: SGHTA and FQGNSA. The ends were cut back, 3 bases at V and 3 bases at J, with 11 bases in the middle.

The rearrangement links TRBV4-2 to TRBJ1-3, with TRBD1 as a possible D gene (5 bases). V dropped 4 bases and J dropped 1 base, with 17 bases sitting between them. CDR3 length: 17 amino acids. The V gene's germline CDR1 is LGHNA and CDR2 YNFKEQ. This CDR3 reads CASSRERTQGSGNTIYF. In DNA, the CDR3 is TGTGCCAGCAGCCGGGAACGAACCCAGGGATCTGGAAACACCATATATTTT.

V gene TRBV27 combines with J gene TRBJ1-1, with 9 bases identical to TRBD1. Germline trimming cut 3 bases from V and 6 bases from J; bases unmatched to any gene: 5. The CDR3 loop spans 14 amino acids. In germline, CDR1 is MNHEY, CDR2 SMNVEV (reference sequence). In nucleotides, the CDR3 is TGTGCCAGCAGTTTGGGGGACAGGGTCTCTGAAGCTTTCTTT. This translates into CASSLGDRVSEAFF.

The CDR3 loop is CASSILIRETQYF. For the CDR3, the DNA is TGTGCCAGTAGTATCCTGATAAGGGAGACCCAGTACTTC. This chain links TRBV19 with TRBJ2-5; D unclear. The CDR3 covers 13 residues. Germline V gene data show CDR1 as LNHDA and CDR2 as SQIVND (reference sequence). With 3 bases removed from V and 5 bases from J, the gap between germline ends came to 10 bases.

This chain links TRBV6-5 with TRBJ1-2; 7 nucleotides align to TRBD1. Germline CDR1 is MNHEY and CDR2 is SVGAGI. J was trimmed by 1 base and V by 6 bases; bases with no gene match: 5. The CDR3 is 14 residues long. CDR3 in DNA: TGTGCCAGCAGCAACTGGGACAGTAACTATGGCTACACCTTC. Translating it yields CASSNWDSNYGYTF.

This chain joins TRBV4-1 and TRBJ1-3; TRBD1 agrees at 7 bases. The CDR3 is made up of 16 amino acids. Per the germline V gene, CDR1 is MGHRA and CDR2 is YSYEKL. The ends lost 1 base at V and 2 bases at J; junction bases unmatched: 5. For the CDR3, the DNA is TGCGCCAGCAGCCAAGGGAATAGGGGGCCTGGAAACACCATATATTTT. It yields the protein CASSQGNRGPGNTIYF.

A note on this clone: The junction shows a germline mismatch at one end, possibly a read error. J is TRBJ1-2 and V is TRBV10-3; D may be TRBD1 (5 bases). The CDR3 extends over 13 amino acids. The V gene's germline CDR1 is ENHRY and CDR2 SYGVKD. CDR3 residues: CASERDGNYGHTF. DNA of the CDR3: TGTGCCAGCGAGCGGGACGGAAACTATGGCCACACCTTC.

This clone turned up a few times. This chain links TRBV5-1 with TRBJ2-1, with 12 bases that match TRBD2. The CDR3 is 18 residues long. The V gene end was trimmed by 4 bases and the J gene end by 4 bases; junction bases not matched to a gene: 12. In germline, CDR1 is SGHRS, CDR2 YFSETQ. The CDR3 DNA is TGCGCCAGCAGCGGATACCTTGCTAGCGGGGGGGCTTACAATGAGCAGTTCTTC. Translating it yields CASSGYLASGGAYNEQFF.

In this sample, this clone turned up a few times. DNA of the CDR3: TGCGCCAGCAGCCAATCCCGTGGGGGCCTCTATGGCTACACCTTC. This sequence encodes CASSQSRGGLYGYTF. The chain has TRBV4-1 and TRBJ1-2, with D possibly TRBD1 on 6 matching bases. The CDR3 contains 15 residues. The ends were cut back, 2 bases at V and 4 bases at J, with 14 bases in the middle. Germline V lookup: CDR1 MGHRA, CDR2 YSYEKL.

The CDR3 reads CASSHPGTSGGARTTGELFF. The CDR3 DNA reads TGCGCCAGCAGCCACCCCGGGACTAGCGGGGGGGCCCGCACCACCGGGGAGCTGTTTTTT. The chain joins TRBV4-1 to TRBJ2-2, with 16 positions matching TRBD2. This CDR3 is built from 20 residues. V dropped 3 bases and J dropped 4; count of bases not matched to a gene: 11. Germline CDR1 reads MGHRA; CDR2 reads YSYEKL.

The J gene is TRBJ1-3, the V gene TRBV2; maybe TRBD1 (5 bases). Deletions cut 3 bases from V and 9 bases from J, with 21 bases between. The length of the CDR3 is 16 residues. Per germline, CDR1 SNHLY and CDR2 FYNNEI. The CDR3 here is CASSEKRDSFGGTIYF. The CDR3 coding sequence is TGTGCCAGCAGTGAGAAGAGGGATTCCTTTGGGGGCACCATATATTTT.

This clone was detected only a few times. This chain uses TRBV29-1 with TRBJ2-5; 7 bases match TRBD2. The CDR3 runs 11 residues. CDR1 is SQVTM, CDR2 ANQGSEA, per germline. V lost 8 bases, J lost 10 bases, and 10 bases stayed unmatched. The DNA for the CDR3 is TGCAGCTTTACCGAGCGGGATTTCCAGTACTTC. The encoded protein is CSFTERDFQYF.

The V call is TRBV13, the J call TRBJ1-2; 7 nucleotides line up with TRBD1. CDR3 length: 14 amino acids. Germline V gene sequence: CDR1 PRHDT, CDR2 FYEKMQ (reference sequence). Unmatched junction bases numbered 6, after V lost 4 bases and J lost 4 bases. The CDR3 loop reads CASSSRQGGYGYTF. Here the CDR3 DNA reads TGTGCCAGCAGCTCACGACAGGGCGGCTATGGCTACACCTTC.

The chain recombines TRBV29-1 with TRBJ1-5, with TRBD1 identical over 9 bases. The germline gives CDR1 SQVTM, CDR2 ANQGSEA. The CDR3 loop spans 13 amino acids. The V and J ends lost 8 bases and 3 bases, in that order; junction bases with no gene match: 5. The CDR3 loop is CSIGQGINQPQHF. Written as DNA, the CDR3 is TGCAGCATAGGACAGGGGATCAATCAGCCCCAGCATTTT.

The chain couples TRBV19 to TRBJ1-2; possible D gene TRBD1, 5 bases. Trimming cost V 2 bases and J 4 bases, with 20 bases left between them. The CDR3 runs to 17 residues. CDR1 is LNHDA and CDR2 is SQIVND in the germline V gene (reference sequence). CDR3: CASSINGGRSGGYGYTF. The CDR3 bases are TGTGCCAGTAGTATAAACGGGGGACGGTCGGGGGGCTATGGCTACACCTTC.

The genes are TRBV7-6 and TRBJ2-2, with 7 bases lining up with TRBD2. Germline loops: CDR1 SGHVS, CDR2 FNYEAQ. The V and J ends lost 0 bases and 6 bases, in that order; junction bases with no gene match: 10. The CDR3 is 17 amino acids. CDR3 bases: TGTGCCAGCAGCTTAGCGCAGGGCGGGAGTGCATCCGGGGAGCTGTTTTTT. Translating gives CASSLAQGGSASGELFF.

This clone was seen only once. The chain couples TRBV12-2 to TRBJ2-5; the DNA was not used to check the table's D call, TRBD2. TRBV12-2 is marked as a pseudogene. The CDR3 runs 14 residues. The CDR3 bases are TGTGCAAGTCGCGATAGCGGGACGGAAGAGACCCAGTACTTC. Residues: CASRDSGTEETQYF.

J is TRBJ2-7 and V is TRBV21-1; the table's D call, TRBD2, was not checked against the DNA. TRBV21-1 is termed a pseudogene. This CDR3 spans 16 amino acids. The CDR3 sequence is CASILKWFTSSYEQYF. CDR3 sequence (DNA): TGTGCCAGCATCCTGAAGTGGTTTACTTCCTCCTACGAGCAGTACTTC.

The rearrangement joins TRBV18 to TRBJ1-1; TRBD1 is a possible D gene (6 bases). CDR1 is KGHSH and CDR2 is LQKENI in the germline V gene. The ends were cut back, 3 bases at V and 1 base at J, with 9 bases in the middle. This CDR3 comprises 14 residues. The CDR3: CASSPAQGNTEAFF. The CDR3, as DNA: TGTGCCAGCTCACCCGCACAGGGGAACACTGAAGCTTTCTTT.

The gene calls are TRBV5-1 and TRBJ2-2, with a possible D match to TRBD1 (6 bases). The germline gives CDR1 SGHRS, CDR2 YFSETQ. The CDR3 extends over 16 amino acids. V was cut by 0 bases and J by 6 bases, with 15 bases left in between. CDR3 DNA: TGCGCCAGCAGCTTGGATGCAGGGGCTTTAGCCGGGGAGCTGTTTTTT. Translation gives CASSLDAGALAGELFF.